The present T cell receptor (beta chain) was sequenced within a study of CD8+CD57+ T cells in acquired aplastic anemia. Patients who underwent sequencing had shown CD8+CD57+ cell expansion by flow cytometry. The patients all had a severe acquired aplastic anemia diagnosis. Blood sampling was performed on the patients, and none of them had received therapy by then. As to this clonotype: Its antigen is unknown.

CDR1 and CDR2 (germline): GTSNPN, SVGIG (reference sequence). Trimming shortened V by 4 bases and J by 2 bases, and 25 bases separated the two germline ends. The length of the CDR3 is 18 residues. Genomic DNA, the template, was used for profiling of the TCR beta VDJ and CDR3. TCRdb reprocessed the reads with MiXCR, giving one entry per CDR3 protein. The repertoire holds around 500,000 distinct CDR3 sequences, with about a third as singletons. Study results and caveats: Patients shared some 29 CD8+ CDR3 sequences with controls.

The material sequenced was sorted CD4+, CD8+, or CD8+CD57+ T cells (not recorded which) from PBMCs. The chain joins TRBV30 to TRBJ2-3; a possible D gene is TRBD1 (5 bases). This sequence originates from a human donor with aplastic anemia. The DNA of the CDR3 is TGTGCCTGGACCGGTTGGTCCACCAGAACAGGCAACACAGATACGCAGTATTTT. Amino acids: CAWTGWSTRTGNTDTQYF.